This T cell receptor beta chain came from a study of blood T cell repertoires in COVID-19 (dated by TCRdb to the early 2020s). Broadly, across the study: Collaborator samples came from the United States, Italy and Spain and covered acute and convalescent phases of COVID-19. The material from the prospective study consisted of cDNA or gDNA derived from T cells, B-cell-depleted T cells, or PBMCs. Subjects who had been exposed to COVID-19, were actively infected with it, or had recovered from it provided the deeply sampled blood TCRbeta repertoires that made up the dataset. The repertoires were released in a freely available public database intended as a resource for research on the immune response to SARS-CoV-2. The samples were drawn from two sources: the first 160 participants of the ongoing ImmuneRACE study, and fewer than 1,500 subjects contributed by 6 global collaborators. A de-identified subject ID, COVID-19 status, age in years and sex were almost always included in the sample metadata. Where available, HLA class I and class II types were obtained from metadata supplied by the sample provider rather than from assay-based typing. Study-wide findings and limitations: The amount of clinical and demographic metadata varied by source and participant and was provided uncurated.

Its CDR3 holds 12 amino acids, cysteine through phenylalanine. Only the CDR3 part of the read is kept: 36 bases, read in frame from the first base. Reading the germline V gene gives CDR1 SGHAT and CDR2 FQNNGV. The junction shows trimming of 0 bases on V and 6 bases on J, plus 6 bases between the germline ends. Each collaborating institution followed its own protocols to collect whole blood in K2EDTA tubes. For TCRbeta analysis, collaborators shipped samples in one of three forms: frozen whole blood, isolated PBMCs, or DNA extracted from either of those sample types. Concerning this clone: The clone's antigen remains unknown. Per-base qualities were not stored, and no clone one base away is much larger.

TCRbeta CDR3 regions were amplified from genomic DNA by means of the immunoSEQ Assay, a bias-controlled multiplex PCR. The original methods were these. The number of nucleated cells in each sample was estimated by amplification of reference gene primers within the assay. To quantify the absolute abundance of each unique TCRbeta CDR3 rearrangement, sequence reads were collapsed and filtered. Productive Simpson clonality was computed per sample as the square root of Simpson's diversity index over productive rearrangements. TCRdb took this table from immuneACCESS and kept in-frame rearrangements with V and J called. Such tables lack part of the clones; where checked against another copy, unresolved V genes explain under half of the gap, and the rest is unexplained. The V and J calls and clone size are taken from that table; D and trimming were inferred from the DNA. This sample has approximately 180,000 clones in its table, and approximately 85% of those were observed once. The ten largest clonotypes hold approximately 9.9% of the sample.

The chain joins TRBV11-2 to TRBJ2-7; TRBD1 is a weak D gene call, 5 bases matching. The sample was peripheral blood. The sequence was collected from a human donor with active or convalescent COVID-19. The donor label of this sample is uncertain. The sequenced DNA: TGTGCCAGCAGCTTAGACAGGGCCGAGCAGTACTTC. The translation is CASSLDRAEQYF.